This record covers a single T cell receptor (beta chain). Its antigen remains unidentified. TCRdb's copy holds only in-frame clones and misses some; the assay was immunoSEQ multiplex PCR. The profile covers around 180,000 clones, with around 90% appearing a single time and 11% taken by the ten largest. The source of the sample is a study of radiation and T cells in renal cell carcinoma. The study's findings and limits: From baseline, blood top tumor clonotypes peaked at 2 weeks post-radiation. No pretreatment tumor biopsies were available for baseline clonotypes.

Indicated time point: blood 4 weeks post-SBRT, at nephrectomy. Treatment defined: 15 Gy SBRT to primary tumor, nephrectomy 4 weeks later. Nephrectomy followed 15 Gy stereotactic body radiation by 4 weeks. The patient's renal cell carcinoma had clear cell pathology. Sequenced here: blood, sampled from a patient whose treatment included radiotherapy and nephrectomy. The sequence derives from a woman in her forties or fifties with renal cell carcinoma.

The CDR3 protein is CASSLGFRMETQYF. The CDR3 DNA follows: TGTGCCAGCAGCTTAGGGTTTAGGATGGAGACCCAGTACTTC. V and J are TRBV7-2 and TRBJ2-5; D gene ambiguous. CDR3 size: 14 residues. Germline CDR1 is SGHTA and CDR2 is FQGNSA. V lost 1 base to trimming and J lost 5 bases, with 11 bases between them.